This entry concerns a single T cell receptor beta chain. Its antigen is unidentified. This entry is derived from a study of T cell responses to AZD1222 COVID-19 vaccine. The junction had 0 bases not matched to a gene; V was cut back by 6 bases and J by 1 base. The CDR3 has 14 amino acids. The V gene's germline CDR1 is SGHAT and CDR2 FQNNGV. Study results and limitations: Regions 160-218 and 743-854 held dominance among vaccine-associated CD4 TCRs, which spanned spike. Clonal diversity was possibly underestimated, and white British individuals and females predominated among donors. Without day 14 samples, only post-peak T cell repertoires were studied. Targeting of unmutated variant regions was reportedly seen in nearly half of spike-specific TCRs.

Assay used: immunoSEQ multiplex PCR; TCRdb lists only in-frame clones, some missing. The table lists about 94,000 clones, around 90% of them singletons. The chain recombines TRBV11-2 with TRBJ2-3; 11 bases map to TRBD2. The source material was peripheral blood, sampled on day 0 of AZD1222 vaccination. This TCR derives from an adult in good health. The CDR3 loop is CASRLAGGTDTQYF. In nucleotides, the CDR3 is TGTGCCAGCAGACTAGCGGGGGGCACAGATACGCAGTATTTT.